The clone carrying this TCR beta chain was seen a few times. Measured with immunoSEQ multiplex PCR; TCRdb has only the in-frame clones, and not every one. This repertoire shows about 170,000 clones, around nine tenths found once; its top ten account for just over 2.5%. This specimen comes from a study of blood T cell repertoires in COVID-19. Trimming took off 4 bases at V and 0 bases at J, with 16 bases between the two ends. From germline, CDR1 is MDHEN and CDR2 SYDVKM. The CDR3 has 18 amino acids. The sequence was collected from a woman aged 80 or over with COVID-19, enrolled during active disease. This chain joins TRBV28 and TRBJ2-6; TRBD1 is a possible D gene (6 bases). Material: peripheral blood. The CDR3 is CASSSQWTVSSGANVLTF. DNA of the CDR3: TGTGCCAGCAGTTCCCAATGGACAGTTAGCTCTGGGGCCAACGTCCTGACTTTC. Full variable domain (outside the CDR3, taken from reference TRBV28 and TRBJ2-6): DVKVTQSSRYLVKRTGEKVFLECVQDMDHENMFWYRQDPGLGLRLIYFSYDVKMKEKGDIPEGYSVSREKKERFSLILESASTNQTSMYLCASSSQWTVSSGANVLTFGAGSRLTVL.